The clone carrying this T cell receptor beta chain was seen many times. Its antigen is unidentified. The authors used template switching to add a universal primer site and gave cDNA unique molecular identifiers. In TCRdb, the 5' RACE reads were re-called with MiXCR into one record per CDR3 protein. Among about 260,000 distinct CDR3 sequences listed, approximately 7% were seen once. The data stem from a study of identical twins. Points from the study as a whole: Models came in too low on out-of-frame TCR alpha sharing in monozygotic twins. Potential partial confounding of zero-insertion analyses by invariant MAIT and iNKT cells was noted.

This same sample was also part of a study on yellow fever vaccine responses in identical twins.

Sequencing was performed on memory (CD45RO+) T cells sorted from blood. The TCR comes from a woman aged 18-35 years in good health.

CDR3 region: CAISARGRGPNEQYF. The CDR3 DNA sequence: TGTGCCATCAGTGCTAGGGGCAGGGGTCCCAACGAGCAGTACTTC. This chain uses TRBV10-3 with TRBJ2-7; weak D call: TRBD1 (6 bases). This CDR3 spans 15 amino acids. Germline V lookup: CDR1 ENHRY, CDR2 SYGVKD. The V and J ends lost 4 bases and 5 bases respectively, with 18 bases between them.